Listed here are 11 T cell receptor beta chains from one sample, sequenced in a study of beta chain features in type 1 diabetes. The entirety of the isolated RNA underwent reverse transcription, so expressed TCRB transcripts were sequenced. TCRdb's copy holds only in-frame clones and misses some; the assay was immunoSEQ multiplex PCR. This table holds roughly 290,000 clones, about 8% found once. Sequences were obtained from central memory CD4+ T cells from blood. The source is a woman under 30 in good health.

A few counts support this clone. The chain uses TRBV18 and TRBJ2-7, with a possible D match to TRBD1 (5 bases). Germline V gives CDR1 KGHSH, CDR2 LQKENI. Trimming pared 3 bases from V and 3 bases from J, leaving 12 bases between. The CDR3 has 14 residues. The CDR3 DNA reads TGTGCCAGCTCACCGACAGTTAGAGACTACGAGCAGTACTTC. The encoded protein is CASSPTVRDYEQYF.

The CDR3: CASMVPAEETQYF. DNA for the CDR3: TGCGCCAGCATGGTTCCGGCAGAAGAGACCCAGTACTTC. The chain joins TRBV5-1 to TRBJ2-5; D gene unclear. The V and J ends lost 6 bases and 3 bases respectively, with 12 bases between them. The CDR3 loop spans 13 amino acids. In germline, CDR1 is SGHRS, CDR2 YFSETQ. Combining the CDR3 with reference TRBV5-1 and TRBJ2-5 gives the whole variable domain KAGVTQTPRYLIKTRGQQVTLSCSPISGHRSVSWYQQTPGQGLQFLFEYFSETQRNKGNFPGRFSGRQFSNSRSEMNVSTLELGDSALYLCASMVPAEETQYFGPGTRLLVL.

This clone came up a few times. The chain recombines TRBV4-2 with TRBJ1-2; TRBD1 matches 7 bases. The CDR3 is made up of 14 amino acids. Germline V CDR1 and CDR2: LGHNA, YNFKEQ. Germline trimming cut 6 bases from V and 6 bases from J; bases unmatched to any gene: 10. This chain's CDR3 is CASSPQGDENGYTF. The CDR3 nucleotides read TGTGCCAGCAGTCCCCAGGGGGACGAGAATGGCTACACCTTC.

This clone was found once. The identical CDR3 is also encoded by other nucleotide sequences in the sample. This sequence joins TRBV6-5 and TRBJ1-5; 9 positions agree with TRBD1. The CDR3 is made up of 14 amino acids. Germline V gene lookup returns CDR1 MNHEY and CDR2 SVGAGI. After removal of 4 bases from V and 5 bases from J, the junction contained 3 bases not matched to a gene. The CDR3 protein is CASSWTGDDQPQHF. CDR3 nucleotide sequence: TGTGCCAGCAGTTGGACAGGGGACGATCAGCCCCAGCATTTT.

This clone occurred many times. The rearrangement joins TRBV5-1 to TRBJ2-3, with 11 nucleotides matching TRBD2. V shed 2 bases, J shed 2 bases, and the junction held 4 bases outside the gene matches. The CDR3 loop spans 16 amino acids. Germline CDR1 and CDR2: SGHRS and YFSETQ. The CDR3: CASSFSGGDATDTQYF. CDR3 in DNA: TGCGCCAGCAGCTTTAGCGGGGGGGACGCCACAGATACGCAGTATTTT.

This clone was seen a handful of times. J is TRBJ1-1 and V is TRBV4-3; D unclear. Germline V gene sequence: CDR1 LGHNA, CDR2 YSLEER. This CDR3 spans 14 amino acids. The germline V and J ends were trimmed by 3 bases and 1 base, with 9 bases remaining between them. CDR3 bases: TGCGCCAGCAGCCATCCCCCCCGGAACACTGAAGCTTTCTTT. Translating gives CASSHPPRNTEAFF.

The V and J genes are TRBV28 and TRBJ1-6; a possible D gene is TRBD1 (6 bases). V dropped 3 bases and J dropped 9 bases, with 12 bases sitting between them. The CDR3 contains 14 residues. Germline V lookup: CDR1 MDHEN, CDR2 SYDVKM. CDR3 sequence: CASSFPGARSPLHF. CDR3 bases: TGTGCCAGCAGTTTCCCGGGGGCGCGTTCACCCCTCCACTTT. Together with reference TRBV28 and TRBJ1-6, the CDR3 gives the full variable domain: DVKVTQSSRYLVKRTGEKVFLECVQDMDHENMFWYRQDPGLGLRLIYFSYDVKMKEKGDIPEGYSVSREKKERFSLILESASTNQTSMYLCASSFPGARSPLHFGNGTRLTVT.

This clone was counted between two and nine times. The chain uses TRBV15 and TRBJ2-3, with 7 bases matching TRBD2. V lost 3 bases, J lost 7 bases, and 7 bases stayed unmatched. This CDR3 comprises 14 residues. Germline values: CDR1 LNHNV, CDR2 YYDKDF (reference sequence). The CDR3 spells CATSRGGSENTQYF. The CDR3 DNA follows: TGTGCCACCAGCAGGGGGGGGAGCGAGAATACGCAGTATTTT.

This clone was picked up a small number of times. The V call is TRBV4-3, the J call TRBJ1-6; 9 nucleotides align to TRBD1. V lost 1 base to trimming and J lost 9 bases; unmatched junction nucleotides: 10. The CDR3 spans 17 residues. In germline, CDR1 is LGHNA, CDR2 YSLEER. CDR3 sequence (DNA): TGCGCCAGCAGCCAAGCGCCGGGACAGGGTTTAGGTTCACCCCTCCACTTT. Protein: CASSQAPGQGLGSPLHF.

The chain combines TRBV25-1 with TRBJ2-3, with D unclear. Trimming left V 8 bases short and J 4 bases short, with 13 bases between. This CDR3 region has 13 residues. In germline, CDR1 is MGHDK, CDR2 SYGVNS. CDR3 sequence (DNA): TGTGCCAGCGAATCTGGGGTTGCAGATACGCAGTATTTT. This encodes CASESGVADTQYF.

This clone came up many times. The chain uses TRBV5-1 and TRBJ2-3, with 9 positions matching TRBD1. The V segment lost 7 bases and the J segment 2 bases; nucleotides outside the gene matches: 11. The germline CDR1 and CDR2 sequences are SGHRS and YFSETQ. The CDR3 totals 16 residues. The CDR3 sequence is CASEPGQGIFTDTQYF. The DNA for the CDR3 is TGCGCCAGCGAGCCGGGACAGGGCATTTTCACAGATACGCAGTATTTT.